This record looks at one TCR beta chain sequence and its context. Researchers took RNA transcripts and amplified the TCR beta CDR3 regions from them. In the first-round RT-PCR of the TCR CDR3, the HTBI primer set was used. TCRdb ran MiXCR on the multiplex PCR reads and lists one entry per CDR3 protein. The sample holds around 580,000 distinct CDR3 sequences, 16% seen once. The data derive from a study of T cells in Graves' hyperthyroidism and ophthalmopathy. CDR1 and CDR2 (germline): SGHVS, FNYEAQ. Unmatched junction bases numbered 6, after V lost 8 bases and J lost 0 bases. The CDR3 covers 15 residues.

The receptor comes from a woman aged 18-30 years with Graves' hyperthyroidism. Sequencing was done on a sample of blood. V usage is TRBV7-6 and J usage is TRBJ1-3; 8 nucleotides match TRBD1. CDR3 in DNA: TGTGCCAGCGGACAGGGATTATTCTCTGGAAACACCATATATTTT. Residues: CASGQGLFSGNTIYF.